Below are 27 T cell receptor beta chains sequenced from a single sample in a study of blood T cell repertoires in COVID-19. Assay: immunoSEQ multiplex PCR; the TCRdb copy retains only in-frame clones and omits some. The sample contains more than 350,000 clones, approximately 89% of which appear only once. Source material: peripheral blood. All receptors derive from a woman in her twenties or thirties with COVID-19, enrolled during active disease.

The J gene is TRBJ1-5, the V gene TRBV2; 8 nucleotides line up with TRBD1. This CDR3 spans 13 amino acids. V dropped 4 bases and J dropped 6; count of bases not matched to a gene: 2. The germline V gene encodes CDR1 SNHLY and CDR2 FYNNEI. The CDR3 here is CASSGQGIQPQHF. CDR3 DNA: TGTGCCAGCAGTGGACAGGGGATTCAGCCCCAGCATTTT. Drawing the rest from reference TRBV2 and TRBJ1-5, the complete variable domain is EPEVTQTPSHQVTQMGQEVILRCVPISNHLYFYWYRQILGQKVEFLVSFYNNEISEKSEIFDDQFSVERPDGSNFTLKIRSTKLEDSAMYFCASSGQGIQPQHFGDGTRLSIL.

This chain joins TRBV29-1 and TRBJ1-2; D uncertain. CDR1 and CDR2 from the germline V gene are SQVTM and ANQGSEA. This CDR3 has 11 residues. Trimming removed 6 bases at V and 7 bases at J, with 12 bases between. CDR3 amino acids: CSVRASGGYTF. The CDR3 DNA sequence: TGCAGCGTGAGGGCGTCCGGTGGCTACACCTTC.

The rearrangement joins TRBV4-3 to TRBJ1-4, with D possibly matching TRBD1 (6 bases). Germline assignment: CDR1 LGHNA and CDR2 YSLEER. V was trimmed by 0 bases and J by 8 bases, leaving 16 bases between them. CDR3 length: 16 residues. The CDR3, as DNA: TGCGCCAGCAGCCAAGATGGGGGCGGACGGAAGGAAAAACTGTTTTTT. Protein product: CASSQDGGGRKEKLFF.

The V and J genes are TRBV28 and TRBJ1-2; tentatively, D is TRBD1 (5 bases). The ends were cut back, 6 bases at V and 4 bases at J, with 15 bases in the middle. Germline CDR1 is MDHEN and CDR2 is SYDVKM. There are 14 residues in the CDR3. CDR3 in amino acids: CASSTEGRSYGYTF. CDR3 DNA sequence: TGTGCCAGCAGCACGGAGGGACGGAGCTATGGCTACACCTTC.

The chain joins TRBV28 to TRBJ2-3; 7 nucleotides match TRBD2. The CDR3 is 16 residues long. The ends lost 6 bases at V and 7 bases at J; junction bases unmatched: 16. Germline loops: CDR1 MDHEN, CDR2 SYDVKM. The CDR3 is CASSPPGGTRANTQYF. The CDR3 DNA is TGTGCCAGCAGCCCCCCCGGGGGGACCCGAGCAAATACGCAGTATTTT. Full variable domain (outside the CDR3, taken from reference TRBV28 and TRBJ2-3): DVKVTQSSRYLVKRTGEKVFLECVQDMDHENMFWYRQDPGLGLRLIYFSYDVKMKEKGDIPEGYSVSREKKERFSLILESASTNQTSMYLCASSPPGGTRANTQYFGPGTRLTVL.

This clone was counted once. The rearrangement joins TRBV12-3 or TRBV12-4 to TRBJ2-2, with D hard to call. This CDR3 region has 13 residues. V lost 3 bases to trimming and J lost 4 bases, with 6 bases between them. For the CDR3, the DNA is TGTGCCAGCAGTTTGGGCAGCACCGGGGAGCTGTTTTTT. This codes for CASSLGSTGELFF.

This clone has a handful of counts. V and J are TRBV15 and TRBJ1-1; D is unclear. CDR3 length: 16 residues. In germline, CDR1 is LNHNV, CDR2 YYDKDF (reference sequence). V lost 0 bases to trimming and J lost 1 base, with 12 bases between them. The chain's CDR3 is CATSRDRHSPNTEAFF. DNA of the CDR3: TGTGCCACCAGCAGAGATCGGCACAGTCCGAACACTGAAGCTTTCTTT.

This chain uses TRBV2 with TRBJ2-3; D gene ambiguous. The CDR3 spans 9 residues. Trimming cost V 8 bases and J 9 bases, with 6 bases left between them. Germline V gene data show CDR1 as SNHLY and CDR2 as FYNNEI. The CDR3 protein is CASGVTQYF. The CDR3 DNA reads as TGTGCCAGCGGAGTCACGCAGTATTTT. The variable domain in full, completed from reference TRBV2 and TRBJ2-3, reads EPEVTQTPSHQVTQMGQEVILRCVPISNHLYFYWYRQILGQKVEFLVSFYNNEISEKSEIFDDQFSVERPDGSNFTLKIRSTKLEDSAMYFCASGVTQYFGPGTRLTVL.

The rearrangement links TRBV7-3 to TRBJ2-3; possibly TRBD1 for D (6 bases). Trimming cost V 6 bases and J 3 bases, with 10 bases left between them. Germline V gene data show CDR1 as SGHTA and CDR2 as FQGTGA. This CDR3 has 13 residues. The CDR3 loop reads CASSTGRTDTQYF. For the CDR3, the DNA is TGTGCCAGCAGTACAGGGAGAACAGATACGCAGTATTTT.

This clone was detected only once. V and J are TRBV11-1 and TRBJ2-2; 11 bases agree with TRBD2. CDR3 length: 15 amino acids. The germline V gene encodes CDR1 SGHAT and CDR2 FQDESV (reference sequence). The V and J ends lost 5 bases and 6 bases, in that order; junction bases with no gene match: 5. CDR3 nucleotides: TGTGCCAGCAGCCCGACTAGCGGGAATCCCGGGGAGCTGTTTTTT. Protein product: CASSPTSGNPGELFF.

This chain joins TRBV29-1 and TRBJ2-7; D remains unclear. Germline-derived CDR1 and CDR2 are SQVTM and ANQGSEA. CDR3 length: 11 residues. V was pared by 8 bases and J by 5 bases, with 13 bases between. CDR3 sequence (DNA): TGCAGCACCCGTACAGCAAACGAGCAGTACTTC. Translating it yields CSTRTANEQYF.

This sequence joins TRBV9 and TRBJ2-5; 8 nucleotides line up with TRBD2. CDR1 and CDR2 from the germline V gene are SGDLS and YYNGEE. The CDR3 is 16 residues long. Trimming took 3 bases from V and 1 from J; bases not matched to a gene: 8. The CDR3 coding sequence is TGTGCCAGCAGCGGCGAGGGGCGGGAGGCCCAAGAGACCCAGTACTTC. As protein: CASSGEGREAQETQYF.

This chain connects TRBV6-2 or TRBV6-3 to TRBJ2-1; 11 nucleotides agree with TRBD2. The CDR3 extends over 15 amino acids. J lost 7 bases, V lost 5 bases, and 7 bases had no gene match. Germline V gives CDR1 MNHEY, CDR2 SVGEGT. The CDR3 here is CASSTLAGGNNEQFF. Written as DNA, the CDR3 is TGTGCCAGCAGTACCCTAGCGGGAGGTAATAATGAGCAGTTCTTC.

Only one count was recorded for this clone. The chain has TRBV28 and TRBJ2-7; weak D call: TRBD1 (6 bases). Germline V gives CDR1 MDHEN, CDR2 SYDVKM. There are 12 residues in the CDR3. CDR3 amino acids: CSSGTLAYEQYF. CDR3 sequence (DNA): TGTTCATCCGGGACACTCGCCTACGAGCAGTACTTC.

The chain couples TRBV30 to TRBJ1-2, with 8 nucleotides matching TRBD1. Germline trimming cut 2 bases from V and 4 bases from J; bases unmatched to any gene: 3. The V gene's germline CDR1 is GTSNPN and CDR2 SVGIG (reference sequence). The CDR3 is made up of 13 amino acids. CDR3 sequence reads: CAWSRQGLYGYTF. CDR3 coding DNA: TGTGCCTGGAGTCGACAGGGGCTCTATGGCTACACCTTC.

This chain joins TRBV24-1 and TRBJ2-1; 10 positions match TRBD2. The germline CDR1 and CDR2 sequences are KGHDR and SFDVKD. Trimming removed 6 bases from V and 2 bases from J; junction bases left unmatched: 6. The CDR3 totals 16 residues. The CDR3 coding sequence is TGTGCCACCAGTCCGGCTAGCGGGAGTCCCTACAATGAGCAGTTCTTC. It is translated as CATSPASGSPYNEQFF.

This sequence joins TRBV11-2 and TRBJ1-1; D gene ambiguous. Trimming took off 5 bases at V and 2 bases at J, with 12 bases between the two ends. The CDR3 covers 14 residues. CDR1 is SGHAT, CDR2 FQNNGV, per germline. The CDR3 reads CASSPSTANTEAFF. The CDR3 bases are TGTGCCAGCAGCCCTAGCACAGCAAACACTGAAGCTTTCTTT.

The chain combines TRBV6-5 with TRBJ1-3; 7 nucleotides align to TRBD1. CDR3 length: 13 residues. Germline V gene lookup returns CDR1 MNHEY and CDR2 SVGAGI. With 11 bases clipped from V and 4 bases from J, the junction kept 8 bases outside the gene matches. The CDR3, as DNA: TGTGCCCTCAGGGGGGCAGGGGGAAACACCATATATTTT. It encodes CALRGAGGNTIYF.

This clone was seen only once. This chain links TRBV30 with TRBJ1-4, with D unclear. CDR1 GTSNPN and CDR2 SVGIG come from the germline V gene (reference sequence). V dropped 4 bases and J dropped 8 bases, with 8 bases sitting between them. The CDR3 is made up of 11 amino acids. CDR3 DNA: TGTGCCTGGATGGGGAGGGAAAAACTGTTTTTT. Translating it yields CAWMGREKLFF.

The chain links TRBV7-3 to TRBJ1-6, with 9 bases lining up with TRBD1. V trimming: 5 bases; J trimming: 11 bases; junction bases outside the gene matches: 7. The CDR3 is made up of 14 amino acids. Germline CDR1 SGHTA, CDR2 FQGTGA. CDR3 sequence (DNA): TGTGCCAGCAGCCCCGGACAGGGGTTTACACCCCTCCACTTT. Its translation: CASSPGQGFTPLHF.

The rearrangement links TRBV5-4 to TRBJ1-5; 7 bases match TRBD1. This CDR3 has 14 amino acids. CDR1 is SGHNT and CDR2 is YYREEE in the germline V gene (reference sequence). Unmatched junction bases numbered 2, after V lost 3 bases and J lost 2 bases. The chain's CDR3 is CASSSGGRNQPQHF. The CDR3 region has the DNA TGTGCCAGCAGCTCAGGGGGACGCAATCAGCCCCAGCATTTT.

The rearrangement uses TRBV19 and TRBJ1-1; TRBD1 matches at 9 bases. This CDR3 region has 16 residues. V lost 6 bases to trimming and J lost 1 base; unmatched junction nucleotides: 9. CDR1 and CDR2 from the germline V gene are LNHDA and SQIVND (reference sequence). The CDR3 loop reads CASSRTGQGPNTEAFF. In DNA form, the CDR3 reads TGTGCCAGTAGCAGAACGGGACAGGGTCCGAACACTGAAGCTTTCTTT.

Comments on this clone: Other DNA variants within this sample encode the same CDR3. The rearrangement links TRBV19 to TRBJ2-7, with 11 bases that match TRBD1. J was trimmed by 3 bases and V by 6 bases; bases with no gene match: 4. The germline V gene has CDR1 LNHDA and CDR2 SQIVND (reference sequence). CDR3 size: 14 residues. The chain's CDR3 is CASSPGTGGYEQYF. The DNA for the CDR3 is TGTGCCAGTAGCCCCGGGACAGGGGGCTACGAGCAGTACTTC.

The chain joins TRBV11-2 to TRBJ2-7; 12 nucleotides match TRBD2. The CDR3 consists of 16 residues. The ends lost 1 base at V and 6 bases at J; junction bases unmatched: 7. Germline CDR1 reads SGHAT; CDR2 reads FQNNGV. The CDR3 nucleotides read TGTGCCAGCAGCTTAGCTCGGACTAGCGGGACGGTCGAGCAGTACTTC. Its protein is CASSLARTSGTVEQYF.

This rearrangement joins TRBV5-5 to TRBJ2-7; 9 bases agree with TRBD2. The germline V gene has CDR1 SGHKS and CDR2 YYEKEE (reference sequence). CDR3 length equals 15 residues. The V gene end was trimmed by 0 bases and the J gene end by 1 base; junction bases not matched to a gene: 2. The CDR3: CASSLGLAASYEQYF. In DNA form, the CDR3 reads TGTGCCAGCAGCTTGGGACTAGCGGCATCCTACGAGCAGTACTTC.

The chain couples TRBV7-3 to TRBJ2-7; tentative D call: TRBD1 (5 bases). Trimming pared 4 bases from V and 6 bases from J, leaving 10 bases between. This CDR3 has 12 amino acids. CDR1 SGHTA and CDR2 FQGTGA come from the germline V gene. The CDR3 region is CASSSGSGEQYF. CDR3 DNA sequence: TGTGCCAGCAGCTCAGGGTCAGGCGAGCAGTACTTC.

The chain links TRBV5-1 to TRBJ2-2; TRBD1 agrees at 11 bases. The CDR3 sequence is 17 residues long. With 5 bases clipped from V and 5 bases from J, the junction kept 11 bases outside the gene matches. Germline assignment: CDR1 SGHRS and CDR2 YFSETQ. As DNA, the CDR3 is TGCGCCAGCAGTTTCCTCGGACAGGGGGCTGGTACCGGGGAGCTGTTTTTT. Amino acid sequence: CASSFLGQGAGTGELFF. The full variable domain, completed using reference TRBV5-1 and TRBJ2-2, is KAGVTQTPRYLIKTRGQQVTLSCSPISGHRSVSWYQQTPGQGLQFLFEYFSETQRNKGNFPGRFSGRQFSNSRSEMNVSTLELGDSALYLCASSFLGQGAGTGELFFGEGSRLTVL.